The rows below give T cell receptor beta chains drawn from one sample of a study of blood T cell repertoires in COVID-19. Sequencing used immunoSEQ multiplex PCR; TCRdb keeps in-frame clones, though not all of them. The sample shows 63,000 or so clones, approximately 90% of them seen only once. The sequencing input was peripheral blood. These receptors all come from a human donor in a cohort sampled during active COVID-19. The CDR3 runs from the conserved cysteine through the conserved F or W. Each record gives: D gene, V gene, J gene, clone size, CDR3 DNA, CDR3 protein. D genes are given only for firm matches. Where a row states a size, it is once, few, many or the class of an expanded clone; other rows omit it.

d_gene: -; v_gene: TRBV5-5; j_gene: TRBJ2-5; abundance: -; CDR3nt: TGTGCCAGCAGCCCGAGCGGGTGGTTTCAAGAGACCCAGTACTTC; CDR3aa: CASSPSGWFQETQYF
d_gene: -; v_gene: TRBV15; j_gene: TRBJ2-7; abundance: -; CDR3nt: TGTGCCACCAGCAGAGGGACATTTTACGAGCAGTACTTC; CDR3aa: CATSRGTFYEQYF
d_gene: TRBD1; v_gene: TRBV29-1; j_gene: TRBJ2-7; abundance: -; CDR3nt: TGCAGCGCTTTCGGGACAGGGAACTACGAGCAGTACTTC; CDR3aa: CSAFGTGNYEQYF
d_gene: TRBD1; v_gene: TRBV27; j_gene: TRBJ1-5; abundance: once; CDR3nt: TGTGCCAGCAGTTTATCAGGAGGGGACAGTAGCTGGAGACCCCAGCATTTT; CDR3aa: CASSLSGGDSSWRPQHF
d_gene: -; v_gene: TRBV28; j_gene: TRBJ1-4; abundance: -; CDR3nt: TGTACCTGTGGGACGGGGACTGGAAAACTGTTTTTT; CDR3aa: CTCGTGTGKLFF
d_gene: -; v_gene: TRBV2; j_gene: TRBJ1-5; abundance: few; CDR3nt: TGTGCCAGCAGAAAGACAGATGCTAGCAATCAGCCCCAGCATTTT; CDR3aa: CASRKTDASNQPQHF
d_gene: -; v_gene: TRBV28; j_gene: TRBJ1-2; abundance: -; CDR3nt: TGTGCCAGCAGTTTAGGGGGAGGGATCGGCTACACCTTC; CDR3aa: CASSLGGGIGYTF
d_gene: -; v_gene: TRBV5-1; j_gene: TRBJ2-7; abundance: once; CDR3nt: TGCGCCAGCGGGCCAGGGGCTTTCTACGAGCAGTACTTC; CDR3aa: CASGPGAFYEQYF
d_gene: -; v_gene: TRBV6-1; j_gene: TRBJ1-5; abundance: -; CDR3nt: TGTGCCAGCAGTGAAAGATGGGGGGGGCGGGCCCAGCATTTT; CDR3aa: CASSERWGGRAQHF
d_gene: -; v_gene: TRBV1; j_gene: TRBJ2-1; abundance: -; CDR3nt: TGCACCAGCAGCCAAGTAGGGACTAGCGGGCACAATGAGCAGTTCTTC; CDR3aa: CTSSQVGTSGHNEQFF
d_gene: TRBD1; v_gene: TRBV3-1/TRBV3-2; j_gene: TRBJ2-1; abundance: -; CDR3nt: TGTGCCAGCAGCAACCGGGACAGGAATTACAATGAGCAGTTCTTC; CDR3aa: CASSNRDRNYNEQFF
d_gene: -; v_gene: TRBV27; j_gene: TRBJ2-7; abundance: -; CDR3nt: TGTGCCAGCAGTTCCCGGGGCTACGAGCAGTACTTC; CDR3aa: CASSSRGYEQYF
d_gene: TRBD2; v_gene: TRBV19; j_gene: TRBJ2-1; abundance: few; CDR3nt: TGTGCCAGTACCCCCCAAGGGACTAGCGGGCCTCTCAATGAGCAGTTCTTC; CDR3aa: CASTPQGTSGPLNEQFF
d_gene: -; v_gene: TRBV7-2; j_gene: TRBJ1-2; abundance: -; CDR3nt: TGTGCCAGCAGCTTCGGGGTTAACTATGGCTACACCTTC; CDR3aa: CASSFGVNYGYTF
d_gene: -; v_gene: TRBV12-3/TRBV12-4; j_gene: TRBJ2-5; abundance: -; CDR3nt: TGTGCCAGCAGTCCTTCGGGAGAGACCCAGTACTTC; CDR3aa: CASSPSGETQYF
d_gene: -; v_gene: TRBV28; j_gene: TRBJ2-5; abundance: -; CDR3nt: TGTGCCAGCAGTTTGGTCGGAGAGACCCAGTACTTC; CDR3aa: CASSLVGETQYF
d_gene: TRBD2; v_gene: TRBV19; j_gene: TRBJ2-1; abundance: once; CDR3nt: TGTGCCAGTAGTATTGGGGGGGCGGGAGGCTACAATGAGCAGTTCTTC; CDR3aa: CASSIGGAGGYNEQFF
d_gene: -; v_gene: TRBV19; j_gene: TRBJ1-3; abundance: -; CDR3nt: TGTGCCAGTACCGAACTGGGGCCCCCCTCTGGAAACACCATATATTTT; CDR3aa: CASTELGPPSGNTIYF
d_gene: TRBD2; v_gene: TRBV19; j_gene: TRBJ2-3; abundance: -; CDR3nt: TGTGCCAGTAGTATTTCGGCTAGCGGGAGGTCAGATACGCAGTATTTT; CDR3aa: CASSISASGRSDTQYF
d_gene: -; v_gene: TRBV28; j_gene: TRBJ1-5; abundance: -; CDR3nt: TGTGCCAGCCTTACGGGAGTTAGCAATCAGCCCCAGCATTTT; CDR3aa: CASLTGVSNQPQHF
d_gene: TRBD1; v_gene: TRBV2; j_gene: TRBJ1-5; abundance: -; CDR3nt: TGTGCCAGCAGCGGACAGGGTGGGAAACATTTT; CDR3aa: CASSGQGGKHF
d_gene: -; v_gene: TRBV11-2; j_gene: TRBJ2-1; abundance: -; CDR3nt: TGTGCCAGCAGCCCCGACTATGGCAATGAGCAGTTCTTC; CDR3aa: CASSPDYGNEQFF
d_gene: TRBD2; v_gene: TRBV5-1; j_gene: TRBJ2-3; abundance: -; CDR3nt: TGCGCCAGCAGCTCGGGACTAGCGGGAGGTCAAACGCAGTATTTT; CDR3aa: CASSSGLAGGQTQYF
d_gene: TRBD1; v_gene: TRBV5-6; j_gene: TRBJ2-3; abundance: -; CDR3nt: TGTGCCAGCAGCTTGGGAGGACAGGGACTGGATACGCAGTATTTT; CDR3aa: CASSLGGQGLDTQYF
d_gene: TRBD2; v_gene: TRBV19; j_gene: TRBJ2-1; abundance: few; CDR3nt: TGTGCCAGTAGTATGCTAGCGGGACAATACAATGAGCAGTTCTTC; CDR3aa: CASSMLAGQYNEQFF
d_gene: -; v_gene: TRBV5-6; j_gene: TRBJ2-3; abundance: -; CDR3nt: TGTGCCAGCAGCTTGGCCACACCAGATACGCAGTATTTT; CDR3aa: CASSLATPDTQYF
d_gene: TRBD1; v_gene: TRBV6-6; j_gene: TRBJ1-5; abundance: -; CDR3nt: TGTGCCAGCAGCCAGGACAGGGCCTTGAATCAGCCCCAGCATTTT; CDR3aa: CASSQDRALNQPQHF
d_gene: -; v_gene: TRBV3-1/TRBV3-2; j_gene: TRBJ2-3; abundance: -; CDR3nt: TGTGCCAGCAGCCAGGGGGCGACAGATACGCAGTATTTT; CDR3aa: CASSQGATDTQYF
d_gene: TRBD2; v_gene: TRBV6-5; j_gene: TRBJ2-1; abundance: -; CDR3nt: TGTGCCAGCAGCCTTAGCGGGGGCGGTTCCAATGAGCAGTTCTTC; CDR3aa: CASSLSGGGSNEQFF
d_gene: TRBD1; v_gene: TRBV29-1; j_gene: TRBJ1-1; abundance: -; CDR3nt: TGCAGCGTTTTGACAGGGCTTATGAACACTGAAGCTTTCTTT; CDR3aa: CSVLTGLMNTEAFF
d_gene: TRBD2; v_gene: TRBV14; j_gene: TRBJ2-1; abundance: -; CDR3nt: TGTGCCAGCAGCCGAGACGGGACTAGTAAACACAATGAGCAGTTCTTC; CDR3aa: CASSRDGTSKHNEQFF
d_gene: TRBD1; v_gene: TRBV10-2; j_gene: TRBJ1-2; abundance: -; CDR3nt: TGCGCCAGCAGTGAGTCGCTACAGGGGGCGTTGGAAGGCTACACCTTC; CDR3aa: CASSESLQGALEGYTF
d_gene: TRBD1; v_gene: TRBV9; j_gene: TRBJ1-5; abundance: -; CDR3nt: TGTGCCAGCAGCCGACAGGGGGGCAATCAGCCCCAGCATTTT; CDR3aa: CASSRQGGNQPQHF
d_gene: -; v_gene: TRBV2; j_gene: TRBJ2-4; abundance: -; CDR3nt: TGTGCCAGCAGCCGTCTCGAGGGAGTAGGTAGCATTCAGTACTTC; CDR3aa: CASSRLEGVGSIQYF
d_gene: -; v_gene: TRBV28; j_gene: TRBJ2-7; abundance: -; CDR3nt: TGTGCCAGCAGCTCCCCCTTGGACAGACACTACGAGCAGTACTTC; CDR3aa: CASSSPLDRHYEQYF
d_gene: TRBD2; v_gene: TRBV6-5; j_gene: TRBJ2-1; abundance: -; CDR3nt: TGTGCCAGCAGACTTGAGGCGGGACTAGGAGAGGAGCAGTTCTTC; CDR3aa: CASRLEAGLGEEQFF
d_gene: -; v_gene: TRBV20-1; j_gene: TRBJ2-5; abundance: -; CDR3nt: TGCAGTGCTAGTCCCCTAGCCGGACTCCAAGAGACCCAGTACTTC; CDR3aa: CSASPLAGLQETQYF
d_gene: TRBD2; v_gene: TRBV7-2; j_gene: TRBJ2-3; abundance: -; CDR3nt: TGTGCCAGCAGCTCGGGACTAGCGGGCGCAGATACGCAGTATTTT; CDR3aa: CASSSGLAGADTQYF
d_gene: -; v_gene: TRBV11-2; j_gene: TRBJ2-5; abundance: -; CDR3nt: TGTGCCAGCAGCGTACAGGGACGGGAGACCCAGTACTTC; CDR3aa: CASSVQGRETQYF
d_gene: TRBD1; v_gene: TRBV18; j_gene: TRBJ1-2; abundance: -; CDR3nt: TGTGCCAGCTCACCAGACAGGGAGTATGGCTACACCTTC; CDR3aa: CASSPDREYGYTF
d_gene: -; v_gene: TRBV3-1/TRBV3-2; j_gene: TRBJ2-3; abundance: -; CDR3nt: TGTGCCAGCAGCCACGAGGGCACAGATACGCAGTATTTT; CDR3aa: CASSHEGTDTQYF
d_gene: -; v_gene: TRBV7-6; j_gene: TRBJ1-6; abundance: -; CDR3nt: TGTGCCAGCAGCTCCACGGGACTCTATAATTCACCCCTCCACTTT; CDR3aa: CASSSTGLYNSPLHF
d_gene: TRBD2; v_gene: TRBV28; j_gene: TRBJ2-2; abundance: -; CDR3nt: TGTGCCAGCAGTTTGGCGGGGGACGGGGAGCTGTTTTTT; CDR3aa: CASSLAGDGELFF
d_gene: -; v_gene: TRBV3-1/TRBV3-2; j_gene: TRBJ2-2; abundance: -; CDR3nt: TGTGCCAGCAGCCCACGAGGCGCCGGGGAGCTGTTTTTT; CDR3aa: CASSPRGAGELFF
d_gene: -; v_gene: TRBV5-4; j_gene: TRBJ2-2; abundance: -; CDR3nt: TGTGCCAGCAGCGGGAGGGGGATTGGGTCCGGGGAGCTGTTTTTT; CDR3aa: CASSGRGIGSGELFF
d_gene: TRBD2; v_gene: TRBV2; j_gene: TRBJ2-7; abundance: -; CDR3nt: TGTGCCAGCAGTGTTCCCCTAGCGGGGGGAACCTACGAGCAGTACTTC; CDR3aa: CASSVPLAGGTYEQYF
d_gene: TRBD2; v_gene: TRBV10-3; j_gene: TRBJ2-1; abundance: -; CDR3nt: TGTGCCATCAGGACGGCGGGAGAATACAATGAGCAGTTCTTC; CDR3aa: CAIRTAGEYNEQFF
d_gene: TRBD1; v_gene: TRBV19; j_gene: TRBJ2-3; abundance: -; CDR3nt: TGTGCCAGTAGTTTCACGACGGGACAGGTTGGTGATACGCAGTATTTT; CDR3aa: CASSFTTGQVGDTQYF
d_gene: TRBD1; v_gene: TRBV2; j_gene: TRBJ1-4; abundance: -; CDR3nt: TGTGCCAGCACCTTAACTGGGACAGGCCGGGAAAAACTGTTTTTT; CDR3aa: CASTLTGTGREKLFF